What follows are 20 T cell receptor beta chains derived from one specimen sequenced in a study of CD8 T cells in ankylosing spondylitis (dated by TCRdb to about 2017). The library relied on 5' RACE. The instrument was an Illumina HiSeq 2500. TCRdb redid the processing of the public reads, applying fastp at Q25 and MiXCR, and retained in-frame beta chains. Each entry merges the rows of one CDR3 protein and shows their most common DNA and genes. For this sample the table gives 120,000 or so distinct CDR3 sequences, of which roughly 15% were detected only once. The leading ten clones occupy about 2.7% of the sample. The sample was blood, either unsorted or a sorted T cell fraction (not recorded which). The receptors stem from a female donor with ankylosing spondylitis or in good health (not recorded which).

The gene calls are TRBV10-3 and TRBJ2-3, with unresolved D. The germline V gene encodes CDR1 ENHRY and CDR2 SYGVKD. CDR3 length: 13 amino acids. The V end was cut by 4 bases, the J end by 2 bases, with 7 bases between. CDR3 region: CAISGPVTDTQYF. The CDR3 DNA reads TGTGCCATCAGTGGTCCGGTCACAGATACGCAGTATTTT.

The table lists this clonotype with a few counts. CDR3 sequence: CASGTGGDTNEQFF. The CDR3 DNA reads as TGCGCCAGCGGTACCGGGGGGGATACCAATGAGCAGTTCTTC. The chain couples TRBV5-1 to TRBJ2-1; TRBD2 agrees at 8 bases. Germline values: CDR1 SGHRS, CDR2 YFSETQ. The junction had 9 bases not matched to a gene; V was cut back by 7 bases and J by 6 bases. CDR3 size: 14 residues.

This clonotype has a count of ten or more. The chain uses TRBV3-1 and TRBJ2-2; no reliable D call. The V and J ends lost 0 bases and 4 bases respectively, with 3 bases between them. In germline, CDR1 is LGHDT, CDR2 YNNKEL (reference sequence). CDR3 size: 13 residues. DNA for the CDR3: TGTGCCAGCAGCCAAGATTCCACCGGGGAGCTGTTTTTT. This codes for CASSQDSTGELFF.

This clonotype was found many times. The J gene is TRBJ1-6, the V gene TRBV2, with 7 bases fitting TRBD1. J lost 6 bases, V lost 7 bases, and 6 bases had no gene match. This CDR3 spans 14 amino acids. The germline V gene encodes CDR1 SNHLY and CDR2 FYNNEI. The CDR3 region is CASTLQGSNSPLHF. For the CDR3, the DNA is TGTGCCAGCACCCTACAGGGGTCTAATTCACCCCTCCACTTT.

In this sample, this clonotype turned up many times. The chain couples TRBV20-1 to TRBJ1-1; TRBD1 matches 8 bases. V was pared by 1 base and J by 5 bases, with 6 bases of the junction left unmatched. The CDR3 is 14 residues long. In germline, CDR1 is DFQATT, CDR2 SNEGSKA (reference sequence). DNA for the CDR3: TGCAGTGCTAGAGCTATCACAGGGGGGACTGAAGCTTTCTTT. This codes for CSARAITGGTEAFF.

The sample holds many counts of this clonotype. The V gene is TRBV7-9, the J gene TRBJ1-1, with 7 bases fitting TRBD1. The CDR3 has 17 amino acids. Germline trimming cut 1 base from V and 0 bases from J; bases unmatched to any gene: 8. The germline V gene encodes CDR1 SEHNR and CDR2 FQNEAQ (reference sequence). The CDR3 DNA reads TGTGCCAGCAGCTTAGTTCCCGGGACAGCACTGAACACTGAAGCTTTCTTT. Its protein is CASSLVPGTALNTEAFF.

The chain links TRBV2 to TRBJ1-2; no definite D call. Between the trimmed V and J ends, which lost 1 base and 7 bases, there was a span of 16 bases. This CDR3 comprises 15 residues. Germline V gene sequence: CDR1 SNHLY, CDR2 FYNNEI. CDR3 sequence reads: CASSEGPAVGGGYTF. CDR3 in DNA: TGTGCCAGCAGTGAAGGGCCGGCAGTCGGTGGTGGCTACACCTTC.

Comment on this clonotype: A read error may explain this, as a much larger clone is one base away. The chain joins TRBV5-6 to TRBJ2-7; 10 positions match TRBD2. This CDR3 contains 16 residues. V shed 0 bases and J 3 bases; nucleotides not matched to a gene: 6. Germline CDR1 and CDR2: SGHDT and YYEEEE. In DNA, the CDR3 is TGTGCCAGCAGCTTGGCCAGGACTAGCGGATACTACGAGCAGTACTTC. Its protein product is CASSLARTSGYYEQYF.

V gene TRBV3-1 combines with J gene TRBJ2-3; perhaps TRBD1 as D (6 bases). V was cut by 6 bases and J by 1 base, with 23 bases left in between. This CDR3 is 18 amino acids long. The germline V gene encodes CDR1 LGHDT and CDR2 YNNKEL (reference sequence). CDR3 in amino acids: CASRHAWGPTDRTDTQYF. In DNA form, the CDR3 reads TGTGCCAGCAGACATGCCTGGGGGCCTACCGATCGCACAGATACGCAGTATTTT.

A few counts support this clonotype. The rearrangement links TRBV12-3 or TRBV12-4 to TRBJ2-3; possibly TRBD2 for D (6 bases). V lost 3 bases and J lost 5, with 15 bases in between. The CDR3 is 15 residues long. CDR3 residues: CASSFSGTDGDTQYF. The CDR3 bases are TGTGCCAGCAGTTTTAGCGGAACAGATGGAGATACGCAGTATTTT.

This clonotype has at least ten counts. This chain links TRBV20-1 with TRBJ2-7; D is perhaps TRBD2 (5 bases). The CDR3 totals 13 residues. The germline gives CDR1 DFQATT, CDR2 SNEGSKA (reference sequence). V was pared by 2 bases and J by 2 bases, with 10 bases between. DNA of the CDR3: TGCAGTGCTAGACTCCCGGGAACCTACGAGCAGTACTTC. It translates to CSARLPGTYEQYF.

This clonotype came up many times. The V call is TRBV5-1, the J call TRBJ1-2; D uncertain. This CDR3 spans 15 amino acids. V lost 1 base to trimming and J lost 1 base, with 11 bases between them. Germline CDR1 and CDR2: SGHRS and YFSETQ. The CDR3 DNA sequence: TGCGCCAGCAGCTTGCGATCGGGATTTAACTATGGCTACACCTTC. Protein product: CASSLRSGFNYGYTF.

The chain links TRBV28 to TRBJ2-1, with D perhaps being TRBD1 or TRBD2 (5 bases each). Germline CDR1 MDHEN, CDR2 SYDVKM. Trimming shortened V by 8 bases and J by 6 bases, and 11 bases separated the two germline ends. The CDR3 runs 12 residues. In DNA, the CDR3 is TGTGCCAGCGGGGGTCTGGTCAATGAGCAGTTCTTC. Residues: CASGGLVNEQFF.

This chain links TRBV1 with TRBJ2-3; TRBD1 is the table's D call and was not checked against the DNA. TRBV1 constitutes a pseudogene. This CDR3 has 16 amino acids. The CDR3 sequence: CTSSQNRGLITDTQYF. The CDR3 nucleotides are TGCACCAGCAGCCAAAACAGGGGGCTTATCACAGATACGCAGTATTTT.

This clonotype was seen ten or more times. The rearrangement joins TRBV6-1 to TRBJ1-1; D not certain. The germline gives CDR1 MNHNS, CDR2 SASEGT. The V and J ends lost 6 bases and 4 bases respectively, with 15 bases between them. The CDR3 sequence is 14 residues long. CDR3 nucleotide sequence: TGTGCCAGCAGCCCCGATATCTGGGGCACTGAAGCTTTCTTT. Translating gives CASSPDIWGTEAFF.

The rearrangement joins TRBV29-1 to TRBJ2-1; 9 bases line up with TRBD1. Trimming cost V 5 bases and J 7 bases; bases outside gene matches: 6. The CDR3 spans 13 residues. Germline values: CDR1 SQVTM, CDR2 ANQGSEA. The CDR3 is CSVLTGTGNEQFF. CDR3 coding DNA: TGCAGCGTTTTGACCGGGACAGGGAATGAGCAGTTCTTC.

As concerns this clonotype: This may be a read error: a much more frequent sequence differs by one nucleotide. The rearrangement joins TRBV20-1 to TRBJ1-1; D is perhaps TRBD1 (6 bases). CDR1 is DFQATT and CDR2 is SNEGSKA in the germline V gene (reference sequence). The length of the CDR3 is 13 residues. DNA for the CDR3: TGCAGTGCTAGTGGGGGGGCGAACACTGAAGCTCTCTTT. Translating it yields CSASGGANTEALF.

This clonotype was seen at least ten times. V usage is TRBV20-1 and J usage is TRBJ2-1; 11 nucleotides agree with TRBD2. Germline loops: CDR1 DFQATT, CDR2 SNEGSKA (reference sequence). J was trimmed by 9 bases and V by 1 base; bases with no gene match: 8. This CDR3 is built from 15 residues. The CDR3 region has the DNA TGCAGTGCTAGAGGAACTAGCGGGAGTTTCAGTGAGCAGTTCTTC. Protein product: CSARGTSGSFSEQFF.

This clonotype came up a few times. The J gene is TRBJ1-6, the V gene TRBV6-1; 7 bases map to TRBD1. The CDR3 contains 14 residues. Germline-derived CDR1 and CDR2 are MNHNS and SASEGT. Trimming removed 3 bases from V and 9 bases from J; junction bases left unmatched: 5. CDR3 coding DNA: TGTGCCAGCAGTGAGGGCAGGGGGGTTTCACCCCTCCACTTT. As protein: CASSEGRGVSPLHF.

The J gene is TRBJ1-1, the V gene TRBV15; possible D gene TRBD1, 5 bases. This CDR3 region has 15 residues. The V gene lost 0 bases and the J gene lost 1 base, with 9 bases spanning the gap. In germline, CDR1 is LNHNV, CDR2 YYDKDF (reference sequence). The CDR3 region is CATSREKGWNTEAFF. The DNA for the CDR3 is TGTGCCACCAGCAGAGAAAAGGGGTGGAACACTGAAGCTTTCTTT.